The clone carrying this TCR beta chain was found once. Its antigen is currently unknown. It was with 60 Vbeta and 13 Jbeta primers that the PCR ran. In the original analysis: About 10 million of 70 million to 80 million unique TCR beta chains were shared, per a later count. Generated by immunoSEQ multiplex PCR, the TCRdb table keeps only in-frame clones and is missing some. That table is the source of V, J and clone size, and D and trimming were worked out from the DNA. The sample contains some 250,000 clones, around 80% of which appear only once. Healthy individuals who donated bone marrow served as the donors. The sample is drawn from a study of cytomegalovirus exposure and HLA in healthy donors. Broader study findings: Clonal expansion, a later analysis showed, was greater in HLA-associated TCR beta chains than in equally common others. In a later analysis, TCR beta V- and J-gene trimming was associated with a missense DCLRE1C variant.

Germline assignment: CDR1 LNHDA and CDR2 SQIVND (reference sequence). The CDR3 has 13 residues. V lost 5 bases and J lost 4; bases outside the gene matches: 5. Sequenced input: PBMCs. The sequence was obtained from a woman aged 40-49 years in good health and CMV-seropositive. V is TRBV19 and J is TRBJ2-7, with TRBD2 matching over 7 bases. DNA for the CDR3: TGTGCCAGTAGTTGGGACTACGAATACGAGCAGTACTTC. This gives the protein CASSWDYEYEQYF.